This record looks at one TCR beta chain sequence and its context. Its matching antigen is unknown. All participating donors were Caucasian adults from Nashville, Tennessee. A split of CD4+ cells into CD45RA+ naive and CD45RA-negative memory subsets was performed. This sample was included in a study of shared clonotypes between healthy human individuals. The wider study: Per donor, three plates held CD4 naive cells, three held CD4 memory, two held CD8 naive and one held CD8 memory. General study points: In several donors, about 5% of naive CD4 clonotypes appeared in common.

Repertoires were generated with immunoSEQ multiplex PCR, while TCRdb's copy carries only in-frame clones and drops some. The sample holds a few million clones, roughly 92% seen once. Source material: naive CD4+ T cells sorted from blood. The subset denotes: CD45RA+ positively selected. This TCR came from a young man in good health.

The CDR3 coding sequence is TGCGCCAGCAGCCTCGGACAGGGAGAAGGCGATGAGCAGTTCTTC. Translation: CASSLGQGEGDEQFF. This chain links TRBV5-1 with TRBJ2-1; 8 nucleotides match TRBD1. This CDR3 comprises 15 residues. The germline CDR1 and CDR2 sequences are SGHRS and YFSETQ. V gave up 4 bases and J gave up 8 bases; unmatched junction bases: 11.